This T cell receptor beta chain was retrieved from a study of T-cell reconstitution after alpha-beta-depleted transplantation in children (dated by TCRdb to 2015 to 2016). In the study overall: Using TCR repertoire profiling, the study quantitatively followed how T-cell immune reconstitution unfolded in children after TCRalphabeta/CD19-depleted allogeneic hematopoietic cell transplantation.

The sample's treatment or condition label, in plain terms: allogeneic hematopoietic cell transplantation with graft depleted of TCRalphabeta T cells and CD19 B cells. Transplant recipients were children who received TCRalphabeta/CD19-depleted allogeneic hematopoietic cell grafts. Trimming takes 4 bases off V and 8 bases off J; junction bases not matched to a gene: 10. CDR1 LGHNA and CDR2 YSLEER were looked up in the germline V gene. The CDR3 contains 16 residues, cysteine and phenylalanine counted. The sequence is cut down to CDR3 DNA, 48 bases in frame from base 1. Library construction relied on PCR. The data were produced on an Illumina HiSeq 2500. TCR library preparation used molecular barcoding, with unique molecular identifiers applied to normalize quantification of the TCRbeta repertoire. The public reads were reanalyzed by TCRdb: fastp trimming at Q25, MiXCR alignment, in-frame beta chains only. One record per CDR3 amino acid sequence lists the most common genes and DNA. The sample table contains over 450,000 distinct CDR3 sequences; only one count was recorded for 10% of them. Just over 2% of the sample comes from the top ten.

The investigation overall reported the following: The frequencies of hyperexpanded clones fell over the following months, and after one year, T-cell counts and TCRbeta diversity were mostly attributed to newly produced T cells. In some patients, high TCRbeta diversity at day 60 was attributed to recipient T cells and intrathymic progenitors that had survived conditioning. The apparently early recovery of alphabetaT-cell counts about two months after transplant reportedly depended on only several hundred rapidly expanded clones that came from non-depleted graft cells.

In this sample, this clonotype turned up many times. Its binding antigen is unknown. The input lacks base qualities; no much larger clone sits a single base away. The chain is assembled from TRBV4-3 and TRBJ1-4, with 10 bases aligning to TRBD1. Sequenced material: PBMCs, taken before TCRalphabeta/CD19-depleted stem cell transplant. The TCR was taken from a child aged 2-15 years with inherited bone marrow failure, due to receive a stem cell transplant. The encoded CDR3 is CASSPGQGLIGEKLFF. The nucleotide sequence reads TGCGCCAGCAGCCCGGGACAGGGGTTGATCGGAGAAAAACTGTTTTTT.